A selection of T cell receptor beta chains follows, all from one sample in a study of OX40 agonist ivuxolimab in advanced cancers. Only in-frame clones appear in the TCRdb table, and some are missing; sequencing was by immunoSEQ multiplex PCR. The table lists roughly 140,000 clones, roughly 94% of them singletons. The source was CD4+ or CD8+ T cells sorted from blood, collected in a trial of the OX40 agonist ivuxolimab. The receptors come from an adult with an advanced solid tumor such as melanoma, head and neck, liver or kidney cancer. CDR3s include the opening cysteine and the closing phenylalanine or tryptophan. D genes are given only for firm matches. Some rows mark clone size as missing; the rest say once, few, many or name a class of expanded clone.

NA	NA	TRBV18	TRBJ1-2	TGTGCCAGCTCACCAAGGGCGCCCGGGCAGGGGCGGCATGGCTACACCTTC	CASSPRAPGQGRHGYTF
TRBD2	NA	TRBV18	TRBJ2-3	TGTGCCAGCCACGTAGCGGGAGGGCCCCACGTGCAGTATTTT	CASHVAGGPHVQYF
NA	NA	TRBV6-5	TRBJ2-1	TGTGCCAGCAGTCCGCCTGGGAGGCCCTACAATGAGCAGTTCTTC	CASSPPGRPYNEQFF
TRBD1	NA	TRBV7-2	TRBJ1-2	TGTGCCAGCAGCTCCCCAGGGGGAAGAAGTGGCTACACCTTC	CASSSPGGRSGYTF
NA	once	TRBV19	TRBJ2-3	TGTGCCAGTACTTATACAGATACGCAGTATTTT	CASTYTDTQYF
NA	NA	TRBV6-5	TRBJ2-3	TGTGCCAGCAGTTACTCGGGAGCGACGGGCACAGATACGCAGTATTTT	CASSYSGATGTDTQYF
TRBD1	NA	TRBV27	TRBJ1-2	TGTGCCAGCAGTCCACGACAGGGGCATGGCTACACCTTC	CASSPRQGHGYTF
TRBD2	NA	TRBV18	TRBJ2-5	TGTGCCAGCTCACCGGCAGGACTAGCGGACCAAGAGACCCAGTACTTC	CASSPAGLADQETQYF
NA	NA	TRBV7-2	TRBJ1-3	TGTGCCAGCAGCCCACTGGGAGTCTCTGGAAACACCATATATTTT	CASSPLGVSGNTIYF
NA	NA	TRBV9	TRBJ1-5	TGTGCCAGCAGCGCATATAGCAATCAGCCCCAGCATTTT	CASSAYSNQPQHF